The rows below give T cell receptor beta chains drawn from one sample of a study of blood T cell repertoires in COVID-19. Assay used: immunoSEQ multiplex PCR; TCRdb lists only in-frame clones, some missing. The table includes 200,000 to 250,000 clones, approximately 90% detected once. The sample was PBMCs or T cells enriched from blood (not recorded which). All receptors come from a man younger than 30 with acute COVID-19. Both conserved end residues are part of each CDR3. The order of the fields is J gene, CDR3 length, clone size, V gene, D gene, CDR3 DNA, CDR3 protein. The D gene is left open where the match is weak. Rows give clone size only sometimes, using once, few, many, or a class for an expanded clone.

>TRBJ1-4|14|.|TRBV25-1|.
TGTGCCAGCAGCGAGCCTACAGGGACTGAAAAACTGTTTTTT
CASSEPTGTEKLFF
>TRBJ2-7|15|few|TRBV28|TRBD1
TGTGCCAGCAGTGGGGGACAGCTAGCTCCCTACGAGCAGTACTTC
CASSGGQLAPYEQYF
>TRBJ2-7|13|.|TRBV2|TRBD1
TGTGCCAGCACTGTAAGACAGGGTCACGAGCAGTACTTC
CASTVRQGHEQYF
>TRBJ2-5|15|.|TRBV19|TRBD2
TGTGCCAGTAGTCAGACTAGCGGGAGTTTGGAGACCCAGTACTTC
CASSQTSGSLETQYF
>TRBJ1-3|16|.|TRBV7-8|TRBD1
TGTGCCAGCAGCTTAGGACAGGGGACCTCTGGAAACACCATATATTTT
CASSLGQGTSGNTIYF
>TRBJ1-6|15|.|TRBV30|.
TGTGCCTGGAATCTCGGGGAGGCCTATAATTCACCCCTCCACTTT
CAWNLGEAYNSPLHF
>TRBJ2-1|15|.|TRBV28|TRBD2
TGTGCCAGCAGTTCATCGGGAGGGCCTAACAATGAGCAGTTCTTC
CASSSSGGPNNEQFF
>TRBJ2-1|16|few|TRBV27|.
TGTGCCAGCAGTTTATCCGGCGGAGGGGACTACAATGAGCAGTTCTTC
CASSLSGGGDYNEQFF
>TRBJ1-5|15|once|TRBV6-5|.
TGTGCCAGCAGTTACTCTTTTACAGCTACTCAGCCCCAGCATTTT
CASSYSFTATQPQHF
>TRBJ1-3|15|.|TRBV2|.
TGTGCCAGCAGTCAGGACGGGGGCTCTGGAAACACCATATATTTT
CASSQDGGSGNTIYF
>TRBJ2-2|15|.|TRBV24-1|TRBD1
TGTGCCACCAGGACGACAGGGGAAGGCACCGGGGAGCTGTTTTTT
CATRTTGEGTGELFF
>TRBJ2-1|12|.|TRBV7-2|.
TGTGCCAGCAGCTTTACCTACAATGAGCAGTTCTTC
CASSFTYNEQFF
>TRBJ2-1|14|.|TRBV2|TRBD2
TGTGCCAGCAGGGGACTAGCGGGAGGTGGTGAGCAGTTCTTC
CASRGLAGGGEQFF
>TRBJ2-1|12|.|TRBV5-6|TRBD2
TGTGCCAGCCGCCTGGGGGAGGGCGGGCAGTTCTTC
CASRLGEGGQFF
>TRBJ1-2|14|.|TRBV2|TRBD1
TGTGCCAGCAGCGCGGGACAGGGGAACTATGGCTACACCTTC
CASSAGQGNYGYTF
>TRBJ1-1|17|.|TRBV28|.
TGTGCCAGCAGTTTAGCCCAGTTCCCCTTCGGGGACACTGAAGCTTTCTTT
CASSLAQFPFGDTEAFF
>TRBJ2-1|10|.|TRBV2|TRBD1
TGTGCCAGCGTCGGGACAGTACAGTTCTTC
CASVGTVQFF
>TRBJ2-1|17|.|TRBV6-2/TRBV6-3|TRBD2
TGTGCCAGCAGTTACTCATTAGCGGGAGGACCCTACAATGAGCAGTTCTTC
CASSYSLAGGPYNEQFF
>TRBJ2-1|16|.|TRBV28|TRBD2
TGTGCCAGTAAATCGACTAGCGCATGGTCCTACAATGAGCAGTTCTTC
CASKSTSAWSYNEQFF
>TRBJ1-5|15|.|TRBV28|.
TGTGCCAGCAGTTTAAGGTCAGGGGCCGATCAGCCCCAGCATTTT
CASSLRSGADQPQHF
>TRBJ2-7|15|.|TRBV10-3|.
TGTGCCATCGTTTCCCTCGACTCTTTCCCCTACGAGCAGTACTTC
CAIVSLDSFPYEQYF
>TRBJ2-1|16|.|TRBV24-1|TRBD2
TGTGCCACCAGTGATTTTACGGCGGGAGATTACAATGAGCAGTTCTTC
CATSDFTAGDYNEQFF
>TRBJ1-5|14|.|TRBV10-3|TRBD1
TGTGCCACAGGACAGGGCCCCAGCAATCAGCCCCAGCATTTT
CATGQGPSNQPQHF
>TRBJ1-1|13|.|TRBV2|.
TGTGCCAGCATGCAGGTGCTGAACACTGAAGCTTTCTTT
CASMQVLNTEAFF
>TRBJ1-1|15|.|TRBV29-1|.
TGCAGCGTTGAAGAAGAGCGTAAAGTGGACACTGAAGCTTTCTTT
CSVEEERKVDTEAFF
>TRBJ1-5|12|.|TRBV3-1/TRBV3-2|TRBD1
TGTGCCAGCAGCCAAGGACAGGGGCCCCAGCATTTT
CASSQGQGPQHF
>TRBJ2-7|13|.|TRBV2|.
TGTGCCAGTTGCGGGACGGGGTTGGCCGAGCAGTACTTC
CASCGTGLAEQYF
>TRBJ2-7|14|once|TRBV3-1/TRBV3-2|TRBD1
TGTGCCAGCAGCCAAAGTGAGACAGGGTACGAGCAGTACTTC
CASSQSETGYEQYF
>TRBJ1-2|13|.|TRBV7-2|.
TGTGCCAGCAGCTTAGTTCGGAGAGATGGCTACACCTTC
CASSLVRRDGYTF
>TRBJ1-1|15|once|TRBV28|.
TGTGCCAGCAGTTTAGCCGGGACACCCGAGGGTGAAGCTTTCTTT
CASSLAGTPEGEAFF
>TRBJ2-3|15|.|TRBV11-1|TRBD2
TGTGCCAGCAGCCCTAGCGGAACTTACACAGATACGCAGTATTTT
CASSPSGTYTDTQYF
>TRBJ1-1|14|few|TRBV2|TRBD1
TGTGCCAGCAGTGAGGGACAGATGAACACTGAAGCTTTCTTT
CASSEGQMNTEAFF
>TRBJ2-3|15|.|TRBV5-6|TRBD2
TGTGCCAGCAGCCCGGGACTAACTAGCACAGATACGCAGTATTTT
CASSPGLTSTDTQYF
>TRBJ2-2|16|.|TRBV7-2|.
TGTGCCAGCAGCTTAGTGGCAGGGACGAACACCGGGGAGCTGTTTTTT
CASSLVAGTNTGELFF
>TRBJ1-5|13|.|TRBV30|.
TGTGCCTGGAGTACGGTGTCGGGGCAGCCCCAGCATTTT
CAWSTVSGQPQHF